One sample yielded the 9 T cell receptor beta chains listed below, sequenced in a study of vaccination and CD4 T cells after COVID-19. The antigens for these receptors are not known. Stated treatment: roughly 10-day PBMC culture with coronavirus spike peptide pools or control peptides (ViraFEST assay). Cultured CD4+ T cells had their DNA profiled by the Oncomine TCR Beta short-read assay. TCRdb processed the PCR reads anew with MiXCR; each CDR3 protein has one entry. In the table there are 10,000 to 15,000 distinct CDR3 sequences, 20% to 25% of which are singletons. Sequenced material: CD4+ T cells from blood, cultured in vitro, taken before SARS-CoV-2 vaccination. The receptor set was obtained from a human donor who received a COVID-19 vaccine.

V and J are TRBV27 and TRBJ1-2, with 8 bases identical to TRBD1. Germline CDR1 MNHEY, CDR2 SMNVEV (reference sequence). This CDR3 contains 16 residues. Trimming cost V 6 bases and J 7 bases; bases outside gene matches: 16. CDR3: CASRANRGAIGSGYTF. CDR3 nucleotide sequence: TGTGCCAGCAGGGCGAACAGGGGGGCAATAGGCAGTGGCTACACCTTC.

In this sample, this clonotype turned up a few times. The chain uses TRBV6-5 and TRBJ1-6; D is unresolved. The V gene's germline CDR1 is MNHEY and CDR2 SVGAGI. Trimming left V 4 bases short and J 8 bases short, with 12 bases between. This CDR3 has 14 amino acids. As DNA, the CDR3 is TGTGCCAGCAGTTCAAGCCTAACGGATTCACCCCTCCACTTT. Translating it yields CASSSSLTDSPLHF.

The gene calls are TRBV5-4 and TRBJ2-3, with 8 bases lining up with TRBD2. Trimming took 0 bases from V and 2 from J; bases not matched to a gene: 2. CDR3 length: 15 residues. Germline V gene data show CDR1 as SGHNT and CDR2 as YYREEE (reference sequence). Written as DNA, the CDR3 is TGTGCCAGCAGCTTGGAACTAGCGGCCACAGATACGCAGTATTTT. Translated, it gives CASSLELAATDTQYF.

The genes are TRBV6-2 or TRBV6-3 and TRBJ1-1; 9 bases align to TRBD1. The CDR3 length is 12 residues. Trimming at V came to 7 bases and at J to 3 bases, leaving 0 bases not matched to a gene. Germline assignment: CDR1 MNHEY and CDR2 SVGEGT. The CDR3 sequence: CASNRGHTEAFF. CDR3 coding DNA: TGTGCCAGCAACAGGGGGCACACTGAAGCTTTCTTT.

The V call is TRBV6-1, the J call TRBJ2-1; 8 bases are shared with TRBD2. CDR1 MNHNS and CDR2 SASEGT come from the germline V gene. The CDR3 length is 15 residues. Unmatched junction bases numbered 7, after V lost 4 bases and J lost 5 bases. The CDR3 sequence: CASSVLRGGNNEQFF. The CDR3 DNA follows: TGTGCCAGCAGTGTACTCCGCGGGGGGAACAATGAGCAGTTCTTC.

The rearrangement joins TRBV11-3 to TRBJ2-1; maybe TRBD2 (5 bases). Germline CDR1 and CDR2: SGHNT and YENEEA. The CDR3 consists of 16 residues. Deletions cut 4 bases from V and 4 bases from J, with 17 bases between. The CDR3 reads CASSSPIWELYNEQFF. In nucleotides, the CDR3 is TGTGCCAGCAGCTCCCCGATCTGGGAGTTGTACAATGAGCAGTTCTTC. Full variable domain (remainder filled in from reference TRBV11-3 and TRBJ2-1): EAGVVQSPRYKIIEKKQPVAFWCNPISGHNTLYWYLQNLGQGPELLIRYENEEAVDDSQLPKDRFSAERLKGVDSTLKIQPAELGDSAVYLCASSSPIWELYNEQFFGPGTRLTVL.

The gene calls are TRBV6-1 and TRBJ1-1; 7 nucleotides line up with TRBD1. This CDR3 spans 12 amino acids. The germline gives CDR1 MNHNS, CDR2 SASEGT. J gave up 4 bases and V 5 bases, and 1 base lay outside the gene matches. CDR3 DNA: TGTGCCAGCAGTACAGGGGCCACTGAAGCTTTCTTT. Residues: CASSTGATEAFF.

V usage is TRBV11-3 and J usage is TRBJ1-2; 7 bases map to TRBD1. V was pared by 6 bases and J by 4 bases, with 2 bases of the junction left unmatched. The CDR3 has 12 amino acids. The germline CDR1 and CDR2 sequences are SGHNT and YENEEA. In DNA form, the CDR3 reads TGTGCCAGCAGTCAGGGGGGCTATGGCTACACCTTC. This codes for CASSQGGYGYTF.

V gene TRBV12-1 combines with J gene TRBJ1-6. TRBV12-1 is listed as a pseudogene. This CDR3 region has 15 residues. This CDR3 reads CASRFVPGRRSPLHF. CDR3 bases: TGTGCCAGCAGGTTCGTTCCGGGGAGGAGGTCACCCCTCCACTTT.